Listed below are T cell receptor beta chains from one sample, sequenced in a study of T cells in Graves' hyperthyroidism and ophthalmopathy. TCRdb re-called the multiplex PCR reads through MiXCR, storing one row per CDR3 protein. In the table there are 800,000 or so distinct CDR3 sequences, about two fifths of which are singletons. Sequencing was performed on blood. The source of these receptors is a man aged 18 to 29 with Graves' hyperthyroidism. The CDR3 runs from the conserved cysteine through the conserved F or W. The order of the fields is D gene, J gene, clone size, V gene, CDR3 protein, CDR3 DNA. D genes are given only for firm matches. Rows may omit the clone size; those that give it use once, few, many or a size class.

d_call: TRBD1; j_call: TRBJ2-2; clone_size: once; v_call: TRBV29-1; cdr3_aa: CSLETGLRTGELFF; cdr3_nt: TGCAGCTTGGAGACAGGGCTACGCACCGGGGAGCTGTTTTTT
d_call: .; j_call: TRBJ2-2; clone_size: many; v_call: TRBV24-1; cdr3_aa: CATSAAGGRDGELFF; cdr3_nt: TGTGCCACCAGTGCGGCAGGGGGGCGAGACGGGGAGCTGTTTTTT
d_call: TRBD1; j_call: TRBJ2-7; clone_size: many; v_call: TRBV24-1; cdr3_aa: CATSERDSYEQYF; cdr3_nt: TGTGCCACCAGTGAGAGGGACAGCTACGAGCAGTACTTC
d_call: .; j_call: TRBJ1-2; clone_size: few; v_call: TRBV6-5; cdr3_aa: CASSLGTPGLTYGYTF; cdr3_nt: TGTGCCAGCAGTCTTGGGACTCCCGGCCTTACCTATGGCTACACCTTC
d_call: .; j_call: TRBJ1-6; clone_size: .; v_call: TRBV7-9; cdr3_aa: CASGLGQRSPLHF; cdr3_nt: TGTGCCAGCGGCTTAGGGCAGCGATCACCCCTCCACTTT
d_call: .; j_call: TRBJ1-1; clone_size: many; v_call: TRBV24-1; cdr3_aa: CATSDGMNTEAFF; cdr3_nt: TGTGCCACCAGTGATGGGATGAACACTGAAGCTTTCTTT
d_call: TRBD1; j_call: TRBJ1-2; clone_size: many; v_call: TRBV20-1; cdr3_aa: CSATDRGLGYGYTF; cdr3_nt: TGCAGTGCAACCGACAGGGGGTTGGGCTATGGCTACACCTTC
d_call: .; j_call: TRBJ2-2; clone_size: many; v_call: TRBV29-1; cdr3_aa: CSVEVRRRELFF; cdr3_nt: TGCAGCGTTGAGGTGCGCCGCCGGGAGCTGTTTTTT
d_call: TRBD1; j_call: TRBJ2-7; clone_size: .; v_call: TRBV7-2; cdr3_aa: CASSSIQGAYEQYF; cdr3_nt: TGTGCCAGCAGCTCAATCCAGGGGGCCTACGAGCAGTACTTC
d_call: .; j_call: TRBJ1-1; clone_size: .; v_call: TRBV11-3; cdr3_aa: CASSLGGSRAEAFF; cdr3_nt: TGTGCCAGCAGCTTAGGGGGCAGCAGGGCTGAAGCTTTCTTT
d_call: .; j_call: TRBJ1-5; clone_size: once; v_call: TRBV6-5; cdr3_aa: CASSSEPGQPQHF; cdr3_nt: TGTGCCAGCAGCTCTGAGCCAGGGCAGCCCCAGCATTTT
d_call: .; j_call: TRBJ1-5; clone_size: .; v_call: TRBV2; cdr3_aa: CASSNWGALGNQPQHF; cdr3_nt: TGTGCCAGCAGCAATTGGGGCGCCCTAGGGAATCAGCCCCAGCATTTT
d_call: .; j_call: TRBJ2-5; clone_size: few; v_call: TRBV4-1; cdr3_aa: CASSQVLVGQETQYF; cdr3_nt: TGCGCCAGCAGCCAAGTTCTGGTGGGGCAAGAGACCCAGTACTTC
d_call: .; j_call: TRBJ1-2; clone_size: .; v_call: TRBV20-1; cdr3_aa: CRGDYGYTF; cdr3_nt: TGCAGGGGGGACTATGGCTACACCTTC
d_call: .; j_call: TRBJ1-1; clone_size: .; v_call: TRBV7-9; cdr3_aa: CASSPLAGVGTEAFF; cdr3_nt: TGTGCCAGCAGCCCGCTGGCAGGGGTAGGCACTGAAGCTTTCTTT
d_call: .; j_call: TRBJ1-5; clone_size: few; v_call: TRBV29-1; cdr3_aa: CSVGTERNQPQHF; cdr3_nt: TGCAGCGTTGGCACAGAAAGAAATCAGCCCCAGCATTTT
d_call: .; j_call: TRBJ1-1; clone_size: .; v_call: TRBV9; cdr3_aa: CASSVGRTRGTEAFF; cdr3_nt: TGTGCCAGCAGCGTCGGTCGCACGAGGGGGACTGAAGCTTTCTTT
d_call: .; j_call: TRBJ1-5; clone_size: .; v_call: TRBV19; cdr3_aa: CASRTMSNQPQHF; cdr3_nt: TGTGCCAGTAGAACGATGTCTAATCAGCCCCAGCATTTT
d_call: .; j_call: TRBJ2-5; clone_size: .; v_call: TRBV20-1; cdr3_aa: CSAPREQGGTQYF; cdr3_nt: TGCAGTGCTCCCCGCGAACAGGGAGGGACCCAGTACTTC
d_call: .; j_call: TRBJ2-2; clone_size: .; v_call: TRBV7-2; cdr3_aa: CASTTSGELFF; cdr3_nt: TGTGCCAGCACCACTAGCGGGGAGCTGTTTTTT
d_call: TRBD2; j_call: TRBJ2-5; clone_size: .; v_call: TRBV9; cdr3_aa: CASSTQGGGHQYF; cdr3_nt: TGTGCCAGCAGCACCCAGGGCGGGGGGCACCAGTACTTC
d_call: .; j_call: TRBJ2-5; clone_size: .; v_call: TRBV6-5; cdr3_aa: CASSYSGDQETQYF; cdr3_nt: TGTGCCAGCAGTTACTCTGGCGACCAAGAGACCCAGTACTTC
d_call: .; j_call: TRBJ1-6; clone_size: few; v_call: TRBV25-1; cdr3_aa: CASTAHRDRNSPLHF; cdr3_nt: TGTGCCAGCACCGCCCACAGGGACCGTAATTCACCCCTCCACTTT
d_call: .; j_call: TRBJ2-5; clone_size: .; v_call: TRBV9; cdr3_aa: CASSYSTGTAGMETQYF; cdr3_nt: TGTGCCAGCAGTTACTCAACCGGGACCGCAGGAATGGAGACCCAGTACTTC
d_call: .; j_call: TRBJ2-5; clone_size: .; v_call: TRBV12-3/TRBV12-4; cdr3_aa: CASSLEGKIGTQYF; cdr3_nt: TGTGCCAGCAGTTTAGAAGGGAAGATCGGGACCCAGTACTTC
d_call: .; j_call: TRBJ1-2; clone_size: .; v_call: TRBV19; cdr3_aa: CAIGSGYGYTF; cdr3_nt: TGTGCCATCGGGAGCGGCTATGGCTACACCTTC
d_call: TRBD1; j_call: TRBJ1-1; clone_size: .; v_call: TRBV6-5; cdr3_aa: CVSRGGEYTEAFF; cdr3_nt: TGTGTCAGCAGGGGGGGGGAGTACACTGAAGCTTTCTTT
d_call: .; j_call: TRBJ2-3; clone_size: .; v_call: TRBV9; cdr3_aa: CASSVAGATDTQYF; cdr3_nt: TGTGCCAGCAGCGTAGCGGGGGCCACAGATACGCAGTATTTT
d_call: .; j_call: TRBJ2-7; clone_size: .; v_call: TRBV5-6; cdr3_aa: CASTTGALPYEQYF; cdr3_nt: TGTGCCAGCACCACCGGCGCCCTCCCCTACGAGCAGTACTTC
d_call: TRBD1; j_call: TRBJ1-5; clone_size: many; v_call: TRBV7-9; cdr3_aa: CASSSGTGGRGNQPQHF; cdr3_nt: TGTGCCAGCAGCTCCGGGACAGGGGGCAGGGGCAATCAGCCCCAGCATTTT
d_call: .; j_call: TRBJ2-6; clone_size: .; v_call: TRBV20-1; cdr3_aa: CSARSTGAYVLTF; cdr3_nt: TGCAGTGCTAGATCCACTGGGGCTTACGTCCTGACTTTC
d_call: TRBD1; j_call: TRBJ1-1; clone_size: .; v_call: TRBV10-3; cdr3_aa: CAIREEDRGGTEAFF; cdr3_nt: TGTGCCATCAGAGAAGAAGACAGGGGAGGAACTGAAGCTTTCTTT
d_call: .; j_call: TRBJ1-1; clone_size: .; v_call: TRBV14; cdr3_aa: CASSQDRGLGVTEAFF; cdr3_nt: TGTGCCAGCAGCCAAGATAGGGGCCTTGGGGTCACTGAAGCTTTCTTT
d_call: .; j_call: TRBJ1-1; clone_size: few; v_call: TRBV29-1; cdr3_aa: CSGLKDMNTEAFF; cdr3_nt: TGCAGCGGCCTCAAGGACATGAACACTGAAGCTTTCTTT
d_call: .; j_call: TRBJ2-7; clone_size: few; v_call: TRBV20-1; cdr3_aa: CSARSGRAYEQYF; cdr3_nt: TGCAGTGCTAGATCCGGCCGCGCCTACGAGCAGTACTTC
d_call: .; j_call: TRBJ1-1; clone_size: many; v_call: TRBV9; cdr3_aa: CASSVFQGSEAFF; cdr3_nt: TGTGCCAGCAGCGTTTTTCAGGGCTCTGAAGCTTTCTTT
d_call: .; j_call: TRBJ2-3; clone_size: many; v_call: TRBV29-1; cdr3_aa: CSVVRGVTDTQYF; cdr3_nt: TGCAGCGTTGTCAGGGGGGTGACAGATACGCAGTATTTT
d_call: .; j_call: TRBJ2-7; clone_size: few; v_call: TRBV5-1; cdr3_aa: CASSLRGTDYEQYF; cdr3_nt: TGCGCCAGCAGCTTGCGCGGGACAGACTACGAGCAGTACTTC
d_call: .; j_call: TRBJ2-7; clone_size: few; v_call: TRBV20-1; cdr3_aa: CSASGAGISYEQYF; cdr3_nt: TGCAGTGCTAGCGGGGCAGGGATTTCCTACGAGCAGTACTTC
d_call: .; j_call: TRBJ1-4; clone_size: .; v_call: TRBV20-1; cdr3_aa: CSATTGALDEKLFF; cdr3_nt: TGCAGTGCTACCACCGGGGCTCTCGATGAAAAACTGTTTTTT
d_call: .; j_call: TRBJ1-1; clone_size: .; v_call: TRBV9; cdr3_aa: CASSVVRRLNTEAFF; cdr3_nt: TGTGCCAGCAGCGTGGTTAGGCGTTTGAACACTGAAGCTTTCTTT
d_call: .; j_call: TRBJ1-4; clone_size: .; v_call: TRBV5-6; cdr3_aa: CASSLAQREKLFF; cdr3_nt: TGTGCCAGCAGCTTGGCACAGCGTGAAAAACTGTTTTTT
d_call: TRBD2; j_call: TRBJ2-3; clone_size: .; v_call: TRBV10-3; cdr3_aa: CASGAPGGDTDTQYF; cdr3_nt: TGTGCCAGCGGGGCGCCGGGGGGAGACACAGATACGCAGTATTTT
d_call: .; j_call: TRBJ1-2; clone_size: many; v_call: TRBV7-9; cdr3_aa: CASSLALEANYGYTF; cdr3_nt: TGTGCCAGCAGCTTAGCTTTGGAGGCGAACTATGGCTACACCTTC
d_call: .; j_call: TRBJ2-7; clone_size: few; v_call: TRBV7-2; cdr3_aa: CATLSRGYEQYF; cdr3_nt: TGTGCGACGCTAAGCAGAGGGTACGAGCAGTACTTC
d_call: .; j_call: TRBJ1-3; clone_size: .; v_call: TRBV4-1; cdr3_aa: CASSQVQLTGNTIYF; cdr3_nt: TGCGCCAGCAGCCAAGTACAGTTGACTGGAAACACCATATATTTT
d_call: TRBD1; j_call: TRBJ1-2; clone_size: many; v_call: TRBV19; cdr3_aa: CASSGTGQPDIYGYTF; cdr3_nt: TGTGCCAGTAGTGGGACGGGACAGCCAGATATCTATGGCTACACCTTC
d_call: TRBD1; j_call: TRBJ2-7; clone_size: .; v_call: TRBV11-2; cdr3_aa: CASSSATGQATYEQYF; cdr3_nt: TGTGCCAGCAGCTCCGCCACCGGACAGGCTACCTACGAGCAGTACTTC
d_call: .; j_call: TRBJ1-1; clone_size: many; v_call: TRBV29-1; cdr3_aa: CSVEDRAGPEAFF; cdr3_nt: TGCAGCGTTGAAGATCGGGCAGGACCTGAAGCTTTCTTT
d_call: TRBD2; j_call: TRBJ2-2; clone_size: .; v_call: TRBV20-1; cdr3_aa: CSARGLGLNTGELFF; cdr3_nt: TGCAGTGCTAGGGGACTAGGACTAAACACCGGGGAGCTGTTTTTT
d_call: .; j_call: TRBJ1-1; clone_size: .; v_call: TRBV7-6; cdr3_aa: CTSTRSQEMNTEAFF; cdr3_nt: TGTACCAGCACCCGCAGTCAGGAGATGAACACTGAAGCTTTCTTT
d_call: TRBD1; j_call: TRBJ1-5; clone_size: few; v_call: TRBV10-3; cdr3_aa: CASSQEGANNQPQHF; cdr3_nt: TGTGCCAGCAGCCAAGAGGGGGCCAACAATCAGCCCCAGCATTTT